This TCR beta chain was recovered during a study of cytomegalovirus exposure and HLA in healthy donors. Measured with immunoSEQ multiplex PCR; TCRdb has only the in-frame clones, and not every one. The data show 110,000 to 150,000 clones, almost 90% seen once. Details on this clone: No antigen is known for it.

Study-level findings and limits: A list of 164 TCR beta chains associated with cytomegalovirus was given. Diagnosis of cytomegalovirus status made by the classifier reportedly showed high specificity and sensitivity.

The donors formed part of the approximately 120-subject validation cohort, distinct from the approximately 670-subject first cohort. Specimen: PBMCs. The clonotype was recovered from a woman aged 18-30 years in good health and CMV-seropositive.

This chain's CDR3 is CASGGAETQYF. CDR3 nucleotides: TGTGCCAGCGGGGGGGCCGAGACCCAGTACTTC. V usage is TRBV2 and J usage is TRBJ2-5; tentative D call: TRBD2 (7 bases). The V gene lost 8 bases and the J gene lost 5 bases, with 9 bases spanning the gap. The CDR3 sequence is 11 residues long. The V gene's germline CDR1 is SNHLY and CDR2 FYNNEI.